Listed below are T cell receptor beta chains from one sample, sequenced in a study of OX40 agonist ivuxolimab in advanced cancers. Generated by immunoSEQ multiplex PCR, the TCRdb table keeps only in-frame clones and is missing some. The sample includes some 80,000 clones, roughly four fifths of them seen just once. Source: CD4+ or CD8+ T cells sorted from blood, taken in a trial of the OX40 agonist ivuxolimab. The receptors come from an adult with an advanced solid tumor such as melanoma, head and neck, liver or kidney cancer. Both conserved end residues are part of each CDR3. A D gene is named only where the DNA matches it firmly. The listing skips clone size in some rows; elsewhere it reads once, few, many or a size class.

d_call j_call v_call clone_size cdr3_aa cdr3_nt
TRBD2 TRBJ2-1 TRBV5-1 - CASSDASGFYNEQFF TGCGCCAGCAGCGACGCTAGCGGATTTTACAATGAGCAGTTCTTC
- TRBJ2-1 TRBV7-9 once CASSRPGASNNEQFF TGTGCCAGCAGCCGTCCTGGGGCTTCTAACAATGAGCAGTTCTTC
- TRBJ2-1 TRBV15 - CATRSSGRTYNEQFF TGTGCCACCAGGTCCTCAGGAAGGACCTACAATGAGCAGTTCTTC
- TRBJ2-3 TRBV5-1 - CASSLEDTGTDTQYF TGCGCCAGCAGCTTGGAGGATACCGGCACAGATACGCAGTATTTT
- TRBJ1-6 TRBV2 few CASSLVGTNSPLHF TGTGCCAGCAGTCTAGTCGGGACGAATTCACCCCTCCACTTT
- TRBJ2-3 TRBV2 - CASRGISSTDTQYF TGTGCCAGCCGAGGCATCTCTAGCACAGATACGCAGTATTTT
TRBD2 TRBJ2-1 TRBV4-3 - CASSQDFGTSVFPSSYNEQFF TGCGCCAGCAGCCAAGATTTTGGGACTAGCGTCTTTCCGAGCTCCTACAATGAGCAGTTCTTC
- TRBJ2-6 TRBV5-1 once CASSLGVSSGANVLTF TGCGCCAGCAGCTTGGGGGTGAGCTCTGGGGCCAACGTCCTGACTTTC
- TRBJ1-3 TRBV12-5 once CASGLSGAGNTIYF TGTGCTAGTGGTTTATCAGGGGCTGGAAACACCATATATTTT
TRBD2 TRBJ2-3 TRBV5-1 - CASSAGTSGGSTDTQYF TGCGCCAGCAGCGCCGGGACTAGCGGGGGCAGCACAGATACGCAGTATTTT